Listed below are T cell receptor beta chains from one sample, sequenced in a study of T cells after yellow fever vaccination. TCRdb itself ran the 5' RACE reads through MiXCR, one entry per CDR3 protein. The table includes 95,000 to 150,000 distinct CDR3 sequences, approximately 8.4% detected once. The material sequenced was CD8+ T cells sorted from PBMCs, taken on the day of the yellow fever booster vaccination. The receptors shown here come from a man aged 18 to 29 who received the YFV17D yellow fever vaccine. CDR3s include the opening cysteine and the closing phenylalanine or tryptophan. D genes are given only for firm matches. The listing skips clone size in some rows; elsewhere it reads once, few, many or a size class.

- | - | TRBJ1-2 | TRBV4-1 | TGCGCCAGCAGCCTAGACTCATCTAACTATGGCTACACCTTC | CASSLDSSNYGYTF
- | - | TRBJ2-2 | TRBV2 | TGTGCCAGCAGTGAAGTCGCCGGCTTTGCGAACACCGGGGAGCTGTTTTTT | CASSEVAGFANTGELFF
- | - | TRBJ2-7 | TRBV6-2/TRBV6-3 | TGTGCCAGCAGTTATCGGGTGGCGGTAAGCTCCTACGAGCAGTACTTC | CASSYRVAVSSYEQYF
many | TRBD2 | TRBJ2-2 | TRBV24-1 | TGTGCCACCAGTGAGAAGGCGGCGGGGGACGTCGGGGAGCTGTTTTTT | CATSEKAAGDVGELFF
few | - | TRBJ2-3 | TRBV4-1 | TGCGCCAGCAGCCAAGATCAATGGAGGAGCACAGATACGCAGTATTTT | CASSQDQWRSTDTQYF
many | - | TRBJ2-5 | TRBV5-1 | TGCGCCAGCAGCTTGACGAGTAGTCAAGAGACCCAGTACTTC | CASSLTSSQETQYF
few | - | TRBJ2-2 | TRBV7-6 | TGTGCCAGCAGCTTAGGGCAACAGTCCGGGGAGCTGTTTTTT | CASSLGQQSGELFF
- | - | TRBJ2-2 | TRBV6-5 | TGTGCCAGCAGCTGGAGGGCCGGGGAGCTGTTTTTT | CASSWRAGELFF
- | - | TRBJ2-1 | TRBV6-6 | TGTGCCAGCAGTTATTCTGTCGGGACACCTTCCTACAATGAGCAGTTCTTC | CASSYSVGTPSYNEQFF
few | TRBD2 | TRBJ2-5 | TRBV4-1 | TGCGCCAGCAGCCAAATAGCGGGGGGGGATCGAGAGACCCAGTACTTC | CASSQIAGGDRETQYF
- | - | TRBJ1-2 | TRBV29-1 | TGCAGCGCCCCGGGAGCTAACTATGGCTACACCTTC | CSAPGANYGYTF
- | - | TRBJ2-1 | TRBV19 | TGTGCCAGTAGTGCGAGGGGAGGCAATGAGCAGTTCTTC | CASSARGGNEQFF
- | TRBD2 | TRBJ2-3 | TRBV12-3/TRBV12-4 | TGTGCCAGCAGTCCGGGGACTAGCGGCACAGATACGCAGTATTTT | CASSPGTSGTDTQYF
- | - | TRBJ2-1 | TRBV21-1 | TGTGCCAGCAAAACAGGGTACAATGAGCAGTTCTTC | CASKTGYNEQFF
- | - | TRBJ1-6 | TRBV4-1 | TGCGCCAGCAGCCAGGGGATGGGGTCACCCCTCCACTTT | CASSQGMGSPLHF
few | - | TRBJ2-5 | TRBV3-1 | TGTGCCAGCAGCCGTCCGGGGGTCGGGCTAGCCGAAGAGACCCAGTACTTC | CASSRPGVGLAEETQYF
many | TRBD1 | TRBJ1-5 | TRBV5-1 | TGCGCCAGCAGCTTGAGGGGGCGAGGGGATCAGCCCCAGCATTTT | CASSLRGRGDQPQHF
- | - | TRBJ2-1 | TRBV12-3/TRBV12-4 | TGTGCCAGCACCCTGACTAGAAGGCCCTACAATGAGCAGTTCTTC | CASTLTRRPYNEQFF
many | - | TRBJ1-6 | TRBV10-3 | TGTGCCATCAGAGTGGACAGTAGCTCCTATAATTCACCCCTCCACTTT | CAIRVDSSSYNSPLHF
many | - | TRBJ2-2 | TRBV12-3/TRBV12-4 | TGTGCCAGCAGTCCTAGGAGACTCCGGGGCACCGGGGAGCTGTTTTTT | CASSPRRLRGTGELFF
- | - | TRBJ2-1 | TRBV6-5 | TGTGCCAGCAGTTACTTGGGTACGGGTTCCTACAATGAGCAGTTCTTC | CASSYLGTGSYNEQFF
few | - | TRBJ2-3 | TRBV7-9 | TGTGCCAGCTCCCGGGGCTACGGTGCAGATACGCAGTATTTT | CASSRGYGADTQYF
- | - | TRBJ1-1 | TRBV13 | TGTGCCAGCAGCTTAATTGGGGGGTCGAGTATCGCTGAAGCTTTCTTT | CASSLIGGSSIAEAFF
few | - | TRBJ1-2 | TRBV7-8 | TGTGCCAGCAGCCTCGAATATAGGGTCGGGGATGGCTACACCTTC | CASSLEYRVGDGYTF
many | TRBD2 | TRBJ2-5 | TRBV12-3/TRBV12-4 | TGTGCCAGCAGGGGTGAGACTAGCGGGGTATCGGAGACCCAGTACTTC | CASRGETSGVSETQYF
- | - | TRBJ2-1 | TRBV7-2 | TGTGCCAGCAGCTTCAGGGGGGACCTTGAGCAGTTCTTC | CASSFRGDLEQFF
many | - | TRBJ1-6 | TRBV4-1 | TGCGCCAGCAGCCTCTTCGGCACTAATTCACCCCTCCACTTT | CASSLFGTNSPLHF
few | - | TRBJ1-2 | TRBV9 | TGTGCCAGCACCCGGACGGGCCAGGGAGGCCCTTATGAAGGCTACACCTTC | CASTRTGQGGPYEGYTF
few | TRBD1 | TRBJ2-7 | TRBV9 | TGTGCCAGCAGCGTATCTGGGACAGGGGTCCACGAGCAGTACTTC | CASSVSGTGVHEQYF
few | TRBD1 | TRBJ2-1 | TRBV4-1 | TGCGCCAGCAGCCAAGTCACAGGGGGCTGGGAGCAGTTCTTC | CASSQVTGGWEQFF
- | - | TRBJ2-6 | TRBV4-3 | TGCGCCAGCAGCCAACCAACTTCTGGGGCCAACGTCCTGACTTTC | CASSQPTSGANVLTF
- | - | TRBJ2-2 | TRBV7-9 | TGTGCCAGCAGCTACTTAGCGGAGCCCACCGGGGAGCTGTTTTTT | CASSYLAEPTGELFF
few | TRBD1 | TRBJ1-5 | TRBV15 | TGTGCCACCAGCAGTCCTGGACAGGGTGCGCATCAGCCCCAGCATTTT | CATSSPGQGAHQPQHF
few | - | TRBJ2-7 | TRBV5-6 | TGTGCCAGCAGCTTGGCCAAGTCCCTCTACTTC | CASSLAKSLYF
- | - | TRBJ2-3 | TRBV4-3 | TGCGCCAGCAGCCAATCGCGGGCAGATACGCAGTATTTT | CASSQSRADTQYF
few | - | TRBJ2-7 | TRBV7-2 | TGTGCCAGCAGCTTAGAGCTCCGTGGGGTCGGGCCGTACGAGCAGTACTTC | CASSLELRGVGPYEQYF
many | - | TRBJ2-1 | TRBV6-6 | TGTGCCAGCAGCCTCGAACCCCCCGGGGAGCCGGGATACAATGAGCAGTTCTTC | CASSLEPPGEPGYNEQFF
few | - | TRBJ2-6 | TRBV6-2/TRBV6-3 | TGTGCCAGCAGTTACAGTCTTTACGGGCGCTCTGGGGCCAACGTCCTGACTTTC | CASSYSLYGRSGANVLTF
- | - | TRBJ1-1 | TRBV5-1 | TGCGCCAGCAGCTTTAGCAAGAACGCTGAAGCTTTCTTT | CASSFSKNAEAFF
many | - | TRBJ2-2 | TRBV6-2/TRBV6-3 | TGTGCCAGCAGTTACTCTGTGTGGGAGCTGTTTTTT | CASSYSVWELFF
many | - | TRBJ1-3 | TRBV20-1 | TGCAGTGCTAGTCGCCGGGCTCCTGGAAACACCATATATTTT | CSASRRAPGNTIYF